This is a list of T cell receptor beta chains from one sample in a study of blood T cell repertoires in COVID-19. Here immunoSEQ multiplex PCR was the method, and the copy in TCRdb shows in-frame clones only, minus some. The sample includes about 140,000 clones, around 82% of them seen just once. Material for sequencing was peripheral blood. The receptors were sampled from a woman aged 55 to 70 with acute or convalescent COVID-19. The conserved cysteine and the conserved F or W are not part of the CDR3 here. D genes are given only for firm matches. Where a row states a size, it is once, few, many or the class of an expanded clone; other rows omit it.

NA NA TRBV28 11 ASSLLSNEKLF
medium-sized NA TRBV4-3 13 ASSPQAGFDYEQY
NA TRBD1 TRBV9 15 ASSANPRQGSTDTQY
few TRBD1 TRBV3-1/TRBV3-2 13 ASSQASQGAYEQY
NA NA TRBV19 10 ASSFDATEAF
NA TRBD2 TRBV5-5 13 ASSSVTSGRGEQF
NA NA TRBV24-1 11 ATSAGGRGELF
NA TRBD2 TRBV18 15 ASSPWRASGVYNEQF
NA TRBD1 TRBV5-1 12 ASSDQTGVDTQY
NA TRBD2 TRBV20-1 13 SASPSGRGTDTQY
NA TRBD1 TRBV28 13 ASSLAGTGSYEQY
NA NA TRBV6-5 12 ASSRDIGLDTQY
NA TRBD2 TRBV5-6 14 ASSLLLLAGSNEQF
NA TRBD2 TRBV6-6 15 ASSRPGLAGRTGELF
NA TRBD1 TRBV18 14 ASSPGTGISYNEQF
NA TRBD1 TRBV27 18 ASSLRWLGTGGALNEKLF
few NA TRBV6-2/TRBV6-3 12 ASSTPRVGYEQY
NA NA TRBV10-3 15 AISDTGGDPSNQPQH
NA NA TRBV3-1/TRBV3-2 11 ASSQRVVSGYT
once TRBD1 TRBV28 14 ASSPPGQGFITEAF
once NA TRBV20-1 9 SATLGDIQY
once NA TRBV18 11 ASSAGDTGELF
NA NA TRBV28 14 ASSTALSGWLEPQH
NA NA TRBV25-1 13 ASGVQGVSNEKLF
NA TRBD1 TRBV10-2 15 ASQSGPGQDFNQPQH
once TRBD1 TRBV15 13 ATSRGGQGTDEQY
NA TRBD1 TRBV6-5 12 ASSKDRVDQPQH
NA NA TRBV3-1/TRBV3-2 13 ASSQEPQSPYGYT
NA NA TRBV7-2 13 ASSLQVSSTDTQY
NA TRBD1 TRBV3-1/TRBV3-2 13 ASSPLDRATYGYT
NA TRBD1 TRBV29-1 11 SAGTDFTDTQY
once TRBD2 TRBV10-3 13 AISARASGGYEQY
NA NA TRBV21-1 13 ASSKAGQGAHEQY
once TRBD2 TRBV4-2 16 ASSLDAGGPAGANVLT
NA TRBD1 TRBV28 14 ASSFWTGGGYSPLH
NA TRBD2 TRBV27 15 ASSLWPGTTNTGELF
NA TRBD1 TRBV6-6 16 ASSQPGQGVDKRQPQH
NA NA TRBV5-5 12 ASNPRATIYEQY
few TRBD1 TRBV6-4 12 ASSQDRGDQPQH
NA NA TRBV27 12 ASRATGSRAGYT
NA NA TRBV7-2 12 ASSSYEGGYEQY
NA TRBD1 TRBV6-2/TRBV6-3 15 ASSYPLISDRDSPLH
NA NA TRBV3-1/TRBV3-2 9 ASSQRNEQF